Sequencing of this TCR beta chain was carried out in a study of blood T cell repertoires in COVID-19. About the research overall: Acute-phase and convalescent COVID-19 samples originated in the United States, Italy and Spain. PBMCs, B-cell-depleted T cells, or T cells provided the cDNA or gDNA that made up the material.

This clone was detected only once. Original processing notes: Reference gene primer amplification gave estimated nucleated cell counts. The table came from immunoSEQ multiplex PCR; TCRdb's copy has only in-frame clones and leaves some out. V and J calls and clone size follow that table, whereas D and trimming were derived from the DNA. In the table there are approximately 250,000 clones, around 88% of which are singletons. V lost 4 bases and J 5 bases, leaving 18 bases between the germline ends. The V gene's germline CDR1 is SGHTS and CDR2 YDEGEE. CDR3 length equals 16 residues. Individuals drawn from approximately 22 US areas were about 18 to 100 years old.

The sequence was collected from a woman aged 35 to 49 with acute COVID-19. Material for sequencing was PBMCs or T cells enriched from blood (not recorded which). The gene calls are TRBV5-8 and TRBJ2-2; possibly TRBD2 for D (5 bases). The chain's CDR3 is CASSTPTRVGTGELFF. In DNA form, the CDR3 reads TGTGCCAGCAGCACCCCCACGAGGGTGGGGACCGGGGAGCTGTTTTTT.